The rows below give T cell receptor beta chains drawn from one sample of a study of blood T cell repertoires in COVID-19. TCRdb's copy holds only in-frame clones and misses some; the assay was immunoSEQ multiplex PCR. Altogether approximately 300,000 clones are present, around 88% being singletons, with the ten largest covering approximately 1.5%. The sequenced material came from peripheral blood. Source of these receptors: a woman aged 45 to 65 with acute or convalescent COVID-19. Both conserved end residues are part of each CDR3. A D gene is named only where the DNA matches it firmly. The size entry is marked missing in some rows and otherwise reads once, few, many or a size class.

J: TRBJ2-2; D: .; V: TRBV7-3; size: .; CDR3: CASSLLGDTGELFF; DNA: TGTGCCAGCAGCTTACTCGGAGACACCGGGGAGCTGTTTTTT
J: TRBJ2-7; D: .; V: TRBV27; size: once; CDR3: CASSLTPGGVTYEQYF; DNA: TGTGCCAGCAGTTTAACCCCCGGCGGGGTTACCTACGAGCAGTACTTC
J: TRBJ1-2; D: TRBD1; V: TRBV6-5; size: .; CDR3: CASSPRTGSLGYTF; DNA: TGTGCCAGCAGTCCCAGGACAGGGAGTCTCGGCTACACCTTC
J: TRBJ1-1; D: .; V: TRBV29-1; size: few; CDR3: CSVADLTIIEAFF; DNA: TGCAGCGTTGCCGATCTTACTATCATTGAAGCTTTCTTT
J: TRBJ1-5; D: TRBD1; V: TRBV30; size: .; CDR3: CASETGDHQPQHF; DNA: TGTGCCTCCGAGACAGGGGATCATCAGCCCCAGCATTTT
J: TRBJ2-1; D: TRBD2; V: TRBV2; size: .; CDR3: CASSDLGLAGGDNEQFF; DNA: TGTGCCAGCAGTGATCTTGGACTAGCGGGAGGTGATAATGAGCAGTTCTTC
J: TRBJ2-7; D: .; V: TRBV24-1; size: once; CDR3: CATSDGDTYEQYF; DNA: TGTGCCACCAGTGATGGTGACACCTACGAGCAGTACTTC
J: TRBJ2-7; D: .; V: TRBV9; size: .; CDR3: CASSLSGLRGEQYF; DNA: TGTGCCAGCAGCCTCTCGGGTCTCCGGGGCGAGCAGTACTTC
J: TRBJ2-7; D: .; V: TRBV27; size: .; CDR3: CASIRGYEQYF; DNA: TGTGCCAGCATACGGGGATACGAGCAGTACTTC
J: TRBJ2-3; D: .; V: TRBV7-2; size: .; CDR3: CASRIWAREADTQYF; DNA: TGTGCCAGCAGAATATGGGCCAGGGAGGCAGATACGCAGTATTTT
J: TRBJ2-4; D: .; V: TRBV25-1; size: .; CDR3: CASSIWRGTENIQYF; DNA: TGTGCCAGCAGTATTTGGCGCGGGACCGAAAACATTCAGTACTTC
J: TRBJ2-5; D: .; V: TRBV2; size: .; CDR3: CASSRQFQETQYF; DNA: TGTGCCAGCAGTCGACAGTTCCAAGAGACCCAGTACTTC
J: TRBJ2-3; D: TRBD2; V: TRBV4-1; size: .; CDR3: CASSQGQAGGDTQYF; DNA: TGCGCCAGCAGCCAAGGCCAAGCGGGAGGAGATACGCAGTATTTT
J: TRBJ1-4; D: TRBD1; V: TRBV24-1; size: .; CDR3: CATSDPGQGNEKLFF; DNA: TGTGCCACCAGTGATCCCGGACAGGGGAATGAAAAACTGTTTTTT
J: TRBJ1-1; D: .; V: TRBV6-6; size: .; CDR3: CASSYSSGKAFF; DNA: TGTGCCAGCAGTTACTCGTCAGGCAAGGCTTTCTTT
J: TRBJ2-7; D: .; V: TRBV28; size: once; CDR3: CASSYTSSKYF; DNA: TGTGCCAGCAGTTACACTAGCAGCAAGTACTTC
J: TRBJ2-7; D: .; V: TRBV25-1; size: few; CDR3: CASRGDYEQYF; DNA: TGTGCCAGCAGGGGCGACTACGAGCAGTACTTC
J: TRBJ2-7; D: TRBD2; V: TRBV5-4; size: .; CDR3: CASSLDLGRGTYEQYF; DNA: TGTGCCAGCAGCTTGGACCTCGGGAGGGGCACCTACGAGCAGTACTTC
J: TRBJ2-7; D: .; V: TRBV21-1; size: few; CDR3: CASQRSTPEAYEQYF; DNA: TGTGCCAGCCAACGATCGACCCCCGAGGCCTACGAGCAGTACTTC
J: TRBJ2-7; D: TRBD2; V: TRBV7-9; size: .; CDR3: CASSHRWEGYEQYF; DNA: TGTGCCAGCTCCCACCGATGGGAGGGGTACGAGCAGTACTTC
J: TRBJ1-4; D: TRBD1; V: TRBV27; size: .; CDR3: CASRDREDEKLFF; DNA: TGTGCCAGCAGGGACAGGGAGGATGAAAAACTGTTTTTT
J: TRBJ1-2; D: .; V: TRBV7-8; size: few; CDR3: CASGTGRTTNYGYTF; DNA: TGTGCCAGCGGCACAGGGCGTACTACTAACTATGGCTACACCTTC
J: TRBJ1-2; D: TRBD1; V: TRBV5-1; size: .; CDR3: CASSLVAGGYPNYGYTF; DNA: TGCGCCAGCAGCTTGGTCGCAGGGGGGTACCCTAACTATGGCTACACCTTC
J: TRBJ1-5; D: .; V: TRBV2; size: .; CDR3: CASSEATVYSNQPQHF; DNA: TGTGCCAGCAGTGAAGCAACAGTTTATAGCAATCAGCCCCAGCATTTT
J: TRBJ1-2; D: .; V: TRBV29-1; size: .; CDR3: CSVEDPRWPYGYTF; DNA: TGCAGCGTTGAAGATCCCAGGTGGCCCTATGGCTACACCTTC
J: TRBJ1-4; D: TRBD1; V: TRBV13; size: .; CDR3: CASRTGSTNEKLFF; DNA: TGTGCCAGCAGGACAGGGTCGACTAATGAAAAACTGTTTTTT
J: TRBJ2-6; D: .; V: TRBV29-1; size: .; CDR3: CSVEGQGAPGANVLTF; DNA: TGCAGCGTTGAAGGGCAGGGCGCCCCTGGGGCCAACGTCCTGACTTTC
J: TRBJ1-4; D: TRBD1; V: TRBV7-8; size: .; CDR3: CASSPMRTGGTEKLFF; DNA: TGTGCCAGCAGCCCAATGAGGACAGGGGGCACTGAAAAACTGTTTTTT
J: TRBJ1-2; D: TRBD1; V: TRBV5-4; size: .; CDR3: CASSFSTGVSGYTF; DNA: TGTGCCAGCAGCTTCTCCACAGGGGTAAGCGGCTACACCTTC
J: TRBJ2-3; D: .; V: TRBV5-1; size: .; CDR3: CASSFARGYTDTQYF; DNA: TGCGCCAGCAGCTTCGCACGGGGGTACACAGATACGCAGTATTTT
J: TRBJ1-1; D: .; V: TRBV5-5; size: .; CDR3: CASSFVGGLTEAFF; DNA: TGTGCCAGCAGCTTTGTAGGCGGTCTCACTGAAGCTTTCTTT
J: TRBJ1-2; D: .; V: TRBV27; size: .; CDR3: CASSLSGAAYGYTF; DNA: TGTGCCAGCAGTTTATCAGGGGCAGCCTATGGCTACACCTTC
J: TRBJ1-1; D: TRBD1; V: TRBV4-3; size: once; CDR3: CASSPGGGSTEAFF; DNA: TGCGCCAGCAGCCCGGGAGGGGGCTCCACTGAAGCTTTCTTT
J: TRBJ1-4; D: .; V: TRBV4-3; size: few; CDR3: CASSQNPSGGKLFF; DNA: TGCGCCAGCAGCCAAAACCCCTCCGGGGGAAAACTGTTTTTT
J: TRBJ2-3; D: .; V: TRBV9; size: few; CDR3: CASSYPGLHTDTQYF; DNA: TGTGCCAGCAGCTATCCGGGACTGCACACAGATACGCAGTATTTT
J: TRBJ2-7; D: .; V: TRBV7-7; size: .; CDR3: CASSLGSSGTYEQYF; DNA: TGTGCTAGCAGCTTAGGTAGCTCCGGGACCTACGAGCAGTACTTC
J: TRBJ1-6; D: .; V: TRBV9; size: .; CDR3: CASSSTPPVSPLHF; DNA: TGTGCCAGCAGCTCTACCCCCCCCGTTTCACCCCTCCACTTT
J: TRBJ2-2; D: .; V: TRBV5-1; size: .; CDR3: CASSLAPGVTGELFF; DNA: TGCGCCAGCAGCTTGGCGCCGGGGGTGACGGGGGAGCTGTTTTTT
J: TRBJ1-6; D: TRBD1; V: TRBV27; size: .; CDR3: CASGGTGYSPLHF; DNA: TGTGCCAGCGGGGGGACAGGGTATTCACCCCTCCACTTT
J: TRBJ2-1; D: TRBD2; V: TRBV24-1; size: few; CDR3: CATSDSAAGASGYNEQFF; DNA: TGTGCCACCAGTGATTCCGCGGCTGGGGCTAGCGGTTACAATGAGCAGTTCTTC
J: TRBJ2-1; D: .; V: TRBV9; size: few; CDR3: CASSARSAPEGEQFF; DNA: TGTGCCAGCAGCGCCCGTAGCGCCCCGGAGGGCGAGCAGTTCTTC
J: TRBJ1-1; D: .; V: TRBV29-1; size: .; CDR3: CSVEDHGGMTNTEAFF; DNA: TGCAGCGTTGAAGATCACGGGGGGATGACGAACACTGAAGCTTTCTTT
J: TRBJ2-4; D: .; V: TRBV7-2; size: .; CDR3: CASSVRQAGNIQYF; DNA: TGTGCCAGCAGCGTAAGACAGGCCGGGAACATTCAGTACTTC
J: TRBJ2-5; D: .; V: TRBV5-5; size: .; CDR3: CASSLAGIQETQYF; DNA: TGTGCCAGCAGCTTGGCGGGGATCCAAGAGACCCAGTACTTC
J: TRBJ1-2; D: TRBD1; V: TRBV19; size: .; CDR3: CASIGDRGHYGYTF; DNA: TGTGCCAGTATTGGGGACAGGGGGCACTACGGCTACACCTTC
J: TRBJ2-7; D: TRBD2; V: TRBV19; size: .; CDR3: CASSSAAGAPYEQYF; DNA: TGTGCCAGTAGTTCTGCAGCGGGAGCGCCCTACGAGCAGTACTTC
J: TRBJ2-7; D: TRBD2; V: TRBV7-2; size: .; CDR3: CASSPGGSGRALVGYEQYF; DNA: TGTGCCAGCAGCCCGGGGGGGAGCGGGAGGGCCCTGGTGGGCTACGAGCAGTACTTC
J: TRBJ1-2; D: .; V: TRBV28; size: .; CDR3: CASTLSGNYGYTF; DNA: TGTGCCAGCACCCTGTCGGGGAACTATGGCTACACCTTC
J: TRBJ2-3; D: .; V: TRBV4-3; size: .; CDR3: CASSQDPSVTDTQYF; DNA: TGCGCCAGCAGCCAAGACCCTAGCGTCACAGATACGCAGTATTTT